The source of this T cell receptor (beta chain) is a study of lymphopenia after photon versus proton radiotherapy. Study outcomes and limitations: After the lymphocyte nadir, photon-treated repertoires showed oligoclonal expansion, especially of CD8+ Temra cells. Better survival with proton therapy was suggested as possible, not demonstrated. Proton therapy kept repertoires fairly stable, unlike photons, which gained effector/memory cells. In patients who died, overall survival fell as post-nadir TCR diversity dropped more.

V was trimmed by 4 bases and J by 5 bases, leaving 18 bases between them. Looked up from germline, CDR1 is SGHNT and CDR2 is YYREEE (reference sequence). CDR3 length: 15 amino acids. Clones were read by immunoSEQ multiplex PCR, and TCRdb kept only the in-frame ones, dropping some. The sample holds fewer than 70,000 clones, over 70% seen once. This clone was counted ten times or more. The antigen remains undetermined. The source is a man older than 75 with esophageal cancer. The chain carries TRBV5-4 and TRBJ1-2; D is possibly TRBD1 (5 bases). Material: peripheral blood, obtained from a patient treated with proton-based radiotherapy. The CDR3 DNA sequence: TGTGCCAGCAGCGAGTTTGACAGACCCCGATATGGCTACACCTTC. It specifies CASSEFDRPRYGYTF. The whole variable domain, remainder taken from reference TRBV5-4 and TRBJ1-2, is ETGVTQSPTHLIKTRGQQVTLRCSSQSGHNTVSWYQQALGQGPQFIFQYYREEENGRGNFPPRFSGLQFPNYSSELNVNALELDDSALYLCASSEFDRPRYGYTFGSGTRLTVV.